This paragraph reports one T cell receptor (beta chain). The treatment was: preoperative locoregional IRX-2 cytokine immunotherapy. Preoperative locoregional IRX-2 cytokine immunotherapy was tested in the phase Ib source study. This specimen belongs to a study of preoperative IRX-2 immunotherapy in early breast cancer. There are 14 residues in the CDR3. Germline CDR1 and CDR2: SEHNR and FQNEAQ (reference sequence). The V and J ends lost 3 bases and 1 base, in that order; junction bases with no gene match: 0. Sequencing was performed with immunoSEQ multiplex PCR; in TCRdb, only in-frame clones are kept and a portion is missing. The sample shows tens of thousands of clones, about 95% of them seen only once.

Specimen: tumor tissue, collected after IRX-2 immunotherapy. The chain combines TRBV7-9 with TRBJ2-5, with 9 bases matching TRBD2. This clonotype originated in a human donor with breast cancer. CDR3 sequence: CASSLGLAQETQYF. The CDR3 nucleotides are TGTGCCAGCAGCTTGGGACTAGCCCAAGAGACCCAGTACTTC.